This TCR beta chain stems from a study of T cell changes during pregnancy in multiple sclerosis. The CDR3 runs to 15 residues. The table came from immunoSEQ multiplex PCR; TCRdb's copy has only in-frame clones and leaves some out. The data contain 40,000 to 50,000 clones, around four fifths of them singletons. The source material was CD4+ T cells from peripheral blood mononuclear cells, sampled before pregnancy. The origin of this receptor is a female donor with multiple sclerosis, enrolled in a pregnancy study. This rearrangement joins TRBV21-1 to TRBJ1-2; the listed D gene, TRBD1, was not tested against the DNA. TRBV21-1 constitutes a pseudogene. The CDR3 coding sequence is TGTGCCGGCGGAAGACAGGGAAAGAAGGACTATGGCTACACCTTC. Encoded protein: CAGGRQGKKDYGYTF.